The subject of this entry is one TCR beta chain. Its cognate antigen is unknown. The sample is drawn from a study of beta chain features in type 1 diabetes. Findings and caveats of the study: The naive, central memory and Treg TCRB repertoires showed an apparent similarity that was greater among patients than among healthy donors.

Germline lookup yields CDR1 SGHNT and CDR2 YENEEA. The CDR3 is 12 residues long. Trimming took 0 bases from V and 14 from J, leaving 11 bases between them. What was sequenced were expressed TCRB transcripts, since all of the isolated RNA had been reverse transcribed. The table came from immunoSEQ multiplex PCR; TCRdb's copy has only in-frame clones and leaves some out. Found here are 300,000 to 350,000 clones, roughly 15% of them singletons; the top ten hold more than 6.5%. The TCR was taken from a man in his thirties or forties in good health. Sequencing was done on a sample of central memory CD4+ T cells from blood. V usage is TRBV11-3 and J usage is TRBJ2-1; D not certain. The CDR3 region has the DNA TGTGCCAGCAGCTTAGACCAGCAGTATAAGTTCTTC. Translated: CASSLDQQYKFF.